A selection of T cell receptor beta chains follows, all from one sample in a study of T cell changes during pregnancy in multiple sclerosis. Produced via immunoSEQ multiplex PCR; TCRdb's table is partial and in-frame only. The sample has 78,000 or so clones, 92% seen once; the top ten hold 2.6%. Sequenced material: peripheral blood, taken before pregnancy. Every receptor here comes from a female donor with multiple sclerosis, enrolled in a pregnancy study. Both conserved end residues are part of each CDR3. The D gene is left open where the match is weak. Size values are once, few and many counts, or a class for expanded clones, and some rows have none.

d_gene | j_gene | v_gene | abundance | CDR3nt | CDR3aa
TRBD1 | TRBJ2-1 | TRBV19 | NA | TGTGCCAGTAGTTTACAGGGGTTCAATGAGCAGTTCTTC | CASSLQGFNEQFF
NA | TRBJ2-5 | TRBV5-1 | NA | TGCGCCAGCAGCTTGCGAGGGCAAGAGACCCAGTACTTC | CASSLRGQETQYF
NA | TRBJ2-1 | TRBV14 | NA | TGTGCCAGCAGCCAACTGGTACACTCCTACAATGAGCAGTTCTTC | CASSQLVHSYNEQFF
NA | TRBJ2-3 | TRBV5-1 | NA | TGCGCCACAGGTGGGGGGACGGTCACAGATACGCAGTATTTT | CATGGGTVTDTQYF
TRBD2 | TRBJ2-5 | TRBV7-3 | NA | TGTGCCAGCAGCCCCGGGGGGGGAGAGACCCAGTACTTC | CASSPGGGETQYF
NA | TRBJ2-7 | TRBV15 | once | TGTGCCACCAGCGCAGCGGGCGGACCTTCTCGCGAGCAGTACTTC | CATSAAGGPSREQYF
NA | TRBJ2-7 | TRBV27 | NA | TGTGCCAGCAGTCCCATACCCCAGGGAGGTTGGGCCTACGAGCAGTACTTC | CASSPIPQGGWAYEQYF
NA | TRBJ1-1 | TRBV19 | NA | TGTGCCACCGGACAGACGAACACTGAAGCTTTCTTT | CATGQTNTEAFF
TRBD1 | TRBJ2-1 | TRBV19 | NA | TGTGCCAGTAGTTCCGGACAGGGGGCGCGGGATGAGCAGTTCTTC | CASSSGQGARDEQFF
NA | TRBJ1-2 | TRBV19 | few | TGTGCCAGTAGTATAGTCGGGGGTGATGGCTACACCTTC | CASSIVGGDGYTF
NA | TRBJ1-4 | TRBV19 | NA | TGTGCCAGTAGTATCCCCGGGACTGCAACTAATGAAAAACTGTTTTTT | CASSIPGTATNEKLFF
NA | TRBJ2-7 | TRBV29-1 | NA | TGCAGCGTTAGGGCGGGGTTCGGCGACGAGCAGTACTTC | CSVRAGFGDEQYF
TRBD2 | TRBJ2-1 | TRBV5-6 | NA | TGTGCCAGCAGCTTGGCATCGGCGGGAGTAACCTCCTACAATGAGCAGTTCTTC | CASSLASAGVTSYNEQFF
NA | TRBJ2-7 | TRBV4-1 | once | TGCGCCAGCAGCCAAGAAGGGCAGGGTGGCCTCTTGCATTACGAGCAGTACTTC | CASSQEGQGGLLHYEQYF
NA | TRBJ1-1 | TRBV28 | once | TGTGCCAGCAGTTTCCCGGGGTTCGAAGCTTTCTTT | CASSFPGFEAFF
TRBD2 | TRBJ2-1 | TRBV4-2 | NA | TGTGCCAGCAGCCTCTACGAGCGGGAGCCCTACAATGAGCAGTTCTTC | CASSLYEREPYNEQFF
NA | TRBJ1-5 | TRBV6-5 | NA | TGTGCCAGCAGTTACGGGGGACTTCATCAGCCCCAGCATTTT | CASSYGGLHQPQHF
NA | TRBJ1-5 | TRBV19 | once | TGTGCCAGTAGTATAGAACCCCGGGGAGGGGGTCAGCCCCAGCATTTT | CASSIEPRGGGQPQHF
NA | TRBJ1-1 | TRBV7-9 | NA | TGTGCCAGCAGCAATAATCTGGGGCATGAAGCTTTCTTT | CASSNNLGHEAFF
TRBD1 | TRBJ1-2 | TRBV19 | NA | TGTGCCAGTAGCCCAGACAGGACAGGGGACTATGGCTACACCTTC | CASSPDRTGDYGYTF
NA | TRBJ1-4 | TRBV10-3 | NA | TGTGCCATCACGCGGGAGCCTAATGAAAAACTGTTTTTT | CAITREPNEKLFF
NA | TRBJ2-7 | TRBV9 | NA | TGTGCCAGCAGCGCCAGCCTGGGCCACGAGCAGTACTTC | CASSASLGHEQYF
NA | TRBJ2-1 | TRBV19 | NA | TGTGCCAGTAGTATGGCAGATGAGCAGTTCTTC | CASSMADEQFF
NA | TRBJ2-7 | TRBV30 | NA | TGTGCCTGGAGTGGGCGGTCGGGGGACGAGCAGTACTTC | CAWSGRSGDEQYF
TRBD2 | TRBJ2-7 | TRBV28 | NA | TGTGCCAGCAGCCCACCGCAAGGGATGGCTAGCGGGAGCCGTGTACGGTACTTC | CASSPPQGMASGSRVRYF
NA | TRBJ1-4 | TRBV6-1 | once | TGTGCCAGCAGTGAAGTGAGCACTGCGCGAGAAAAACTGTTTTTT | CASSEVSTAREKLFF
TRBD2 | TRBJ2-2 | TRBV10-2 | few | TGCGCCAGCAGTGAGTTAGCGGGAGTGACCGGGGAGCTGTTTTTT | CASSELAGVTGELFF
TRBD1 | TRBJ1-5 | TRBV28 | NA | TGTGCCAGCAGTTTCATCTCCAAACAGGGGGCCAATCAGCCCCAGCATTTT | CASSFISKQGANQPQHF
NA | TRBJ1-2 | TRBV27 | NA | TGTGCCAGCAGTTTTTCCGGGAACGGCTACACCTTC | CASSFSGNGYTF
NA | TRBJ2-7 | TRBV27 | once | TGTGCCAGCAGTGCCCTCTCCGGGACTTCGATCTACGAGCAGTACTTC | CASSALSGTSIYEQYF